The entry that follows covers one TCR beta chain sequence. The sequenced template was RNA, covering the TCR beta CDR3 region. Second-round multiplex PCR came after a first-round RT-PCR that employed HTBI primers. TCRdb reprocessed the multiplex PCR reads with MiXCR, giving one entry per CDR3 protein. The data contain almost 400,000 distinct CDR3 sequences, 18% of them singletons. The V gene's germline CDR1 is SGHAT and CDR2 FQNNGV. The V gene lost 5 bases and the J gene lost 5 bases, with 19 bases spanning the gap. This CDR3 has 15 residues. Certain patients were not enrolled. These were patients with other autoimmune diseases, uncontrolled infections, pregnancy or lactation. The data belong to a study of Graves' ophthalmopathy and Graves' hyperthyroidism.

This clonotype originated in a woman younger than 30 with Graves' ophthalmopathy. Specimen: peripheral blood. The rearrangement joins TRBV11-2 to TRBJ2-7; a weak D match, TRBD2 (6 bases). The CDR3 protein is CASSPEGLRTNEQYF. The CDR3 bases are TGTGCCAGCAGCCCCGAGGGACTCCGGACCAACGAGCAGTACTTC.